Below are 17 T cell receptor beta chains sequenced from a single sample in a study of OX40 agonist ivuxolimab in advanced cancers. The method was immunoSEQ multiplex PCR; TCRdb's version includes in-frame clones alone and lacks a portion of them. Of tens of thousands of clones in the sample, around 87% were seen once. The sample consisted of CD4+ or CD8+ T cells sorted from blood, taken in a trial of the OX40 agonist ivuxolimab. The receptors come from an adult with an advanced solid tumor such as melanoma, head and neck, liver or kidney cancer.

The V call is TRBV30, the J call TRBJ1-3; no reliable D call. Trimming pared 7 bases from V and 0 bases from J, leaving 10 bases between. The germline V gene encodes CDR1 GTSNPN and CDR2 SVGIG (reference sequence). This CDR3 has 13 residues. The CDR3 DNA reads TGTGCCTCCCGAATCAACTCTGGAAACACCATATATTTT. It codes for CASRINSGNTIYF.

The chain is built from TRBV29-1 and TRBJ1-1, with 10 bases matching TRBD1. CDR1 and CDR2 (germline): SQVTM, ANQGSEA. CDR3 length equals 16 residues. J lost 4 bases, V lost 3 bases, and 11 bases had no gene match. CDR3 sequence: CSVDPAQTGGGTEAFF. The CDR3 DNA reads TGCAGCGTTGACCCCGCACAGACAGGGGGCGGCACTGAAGCTTTCTTT.

The gene calls are TRBV11-2 and TRBJ2-1; 12 bases are a match to TRBD2. The CDR3 is 14 residues long. Germline assignment: CDR1 SGHAT and CDR2 FQNNGV. V was pared by 7 bases and J by 4 bases, with 2 bases of the junction left unmatched. CDR3 bases: TGTGCCAGCATGGGGACTAGCGGGTACAATGAGCAGTTCTTC. Translated, it gives CASMGTSGYNEQFF.

Only one count was recorded for this clone. The rearrangement links TRBV7-2 to TRBJ2-3; D is ambiguous. Trimming removed 2 bases from V and 4 bases from J, with 7 bases in between. Germline V gene sequence: CDR1 SGHTA, CDR2 FQGNSA. This CDR3 region has 13 residues. In nucleotides, the CDR3 is TGTGCCAGCAGCTTAAATCGGGCAGATACGCAGTATTTT. Amino acids: CASSLNRADTQYF.

The chain carries TRBV6-5 and TRBJ2-5; D may match TRBD1 or TRBD2 (5 bases each). The V end was cut by 2 bases, the J end by 5 bases, with 15 bases between. The length of the CDR3 is 15 residues. Germline V gene sequence: CDR1 MNHEY, CDR2 SVGAGI. This chain's CDR3 is CASSYGAGRGETQYF. The DNA of the CDR3 is TGTGCCAGCAGTTACGGCGCGGGCCGGGGCGAGACCCAGTACTTC.

The CDR3 region has the DNA TGTGCCAGCAGTTTCTACAGGAGAACTGAAGCTTTCTTT. This gives the protein CASSFYRRTEAFF. V and J are TRBV6-5 and TRBJ1-1; possible D gene TRBD1, 5 bases. The CDR3 has 13 residues. V was clipped by 4 bases and J by 5 bases, with 11 bases between them. Germline V gene data show CDR1 as MNHEY and CDR2 as SVGAGI.

This clone was seen a few times. The chain links TRBV5-1 to TRBJ2-1, with D possibly TRBD2 on 6 matching bases. This CDR3 has 15 residues. The V gene's germline CDR1 is SGHRS and CDR2 YFSETQ. Deletions cut 4 bases from V and 3 bases from J, with 14 bases between. CDR3 sequence reads: CASSRLSGDYNEQFF. DNA of the CDR3: TGCGCCAGCAGCCGCCTGTCGGGAGACTACAATGAGCAGTTCTTC.

This chain uses TRBV25-1 with TRBJ2-7; D tentatively fits TRBD1 or TRBD2 (6 bases each). The CDR3 is 14 amino acids. V was cut by 4 bases and J by 4 bases, with 14 bases left in between. From germline, CDR1 is MGHDK and CDR2 SYGVNS. DNA of the CDR3: TGTGCCAGCAGTGGAGGAGGGGGTCAGTACGAGCAGTACTTC. It translates to CASSGGGGQYEQYF.

This rearrangement joins TRBV19 to TRBJ1-1, with TRBD1 as a possible D gene (5 bases). Germline values: CDR1 LNHDA, CDR2 SQIVND (reference sequence). V lost 3 bases to trimming and J lost 0 bases, with 14 bases between them. The CDR3 loop spans 16 amino acids. The CDR3 DNA reads as TGTGCCAGTAGTATCGGAAGACAGCTCATGAACACTGAAGCTTTCTTT. Translating it yields CASSIGRQLMNTEAFF.

By share, this clone counts as medium-sized. The same CDR3 can be traced to other DNA sequences in this sample. J is TRBJ1-6 and V is TRBV4-3; no definite D call. Germline-derived CDR1 and CDR2 are LGHNA and YSLEER. Trimming stripped 0 bases from V and 7 bases from J, with 13 bases between. The CDR3 has 16 residues. CDR3 in amino acids: CASSQDGQKGNSPLHF. The CDR3 DNA follows: TGCGCCAGCAGCCAAGATGGGCAGAAAGGCAATTCACCCCTCCACTTT.

V usage is TRBV6-6 and J usage is TRBJ2-7; D gene unclear. Deletions cut 0 bases from V and 7 bases from J, with 4 bases between. Germline V CDR1 and CDR2: MNHNY, SVGAGI (reference sequence). The CDR3 totals 11 residues. The CDR3 protein is CASSYSGEQYF. CDR3 bases: TGTGCCAGCAGTTACTCGGGGGAGCAGTACTTC.

This chain joins TRBV6-1 and TRBJ1-5; D is perhaps TRBD1 (6 bases). The CDR3 is 12 amino acids. V was cut by 9 bases and J by 4 bases, with 10 bases left in between. Germline assignment: CDR1 MNHNS and CDR2 SASEGT. The CDR3 DNA is TGTGCCAGTTACGGACAGAATCAGCCCCAGCATTTT. Protein product: CASYGQNQPQHF.

The sample holds one count of this clone. The chain employs TRBV19 and TRBJ1-1; D possibly corresponds to TRBD1 (5 bases). The V end was cut by 6 bases, the J end by 0 bases, with 11 bases between. The CDR3 spans 14 residues. CDR1 and CDR2 from the germline V gene are LNHDA and SQIVND (reference sequence). CDR3 sequence reads: CASRPPGLNTEAFF. The CDR3 nucleotides are TGTGCCAGTAGACCCCCGGGACTGAACACTGAAGCTTTCTTT.

V is TRBV14 and J is TRBJ2-7; D may be TRBD1 (5 bases). CDR1 and CDR2 from the germline V gene are SGHDN and FVKESK. Trimming removed 5 bases from V and 7 bases from J, with 18 bases in between. The CDR3 consists of 14 residues. CDR3 sequence: CASSSDTYKGEQYF. CDR3 in DNA: TGTGCCAGCAGCTCGGACACCTATAAGGGGGAGCAGTACTTC.

The chain recombines TRBV20-1 with TRBJ1-2, with D tentatively TRBD1 (6 bases). Germline-derived CDR1 and CDR2 are DFQATT and SNEGSKA (reference sequence). The CDR3 is made up of 11 amino acids. CDR3 in DNA: TGCAGGAGGGGGGGCGAATATGGCTACACCTTC. The encoded protein is CRRGGEYGYTF.

Here the CDR3 reads CASSPGTGYTDTQYF. The DNA of the CDR3 is TGTGCCAGCAGCCCCGGGACAGGGTACACAGATACGCAGTATTTT. The gene calls are TRBV7-7 and TRBJ2-3, with 9 bases that match TRBD1. The CDR3 runs to 15 residues. J was trimmed by 2 bases and V by 5 bases; bases with no gene match: 5. Germline CDR1 is SSHAT and CDR2 is FNYEAQ (reference sequence).

CDR3 region: CASSNDRVTEAFF. CDR3 coding DNA: TGTGCCAGCTCAAATGACAGGGTCACTGAAGCTTTCTTT. This chain uses TRBV18 with TRBJ1-1, with 7 positions matching TRBD1. The CDR3 runs 13 residues. Germline V gene lookup returns CDR1 KGHSH and CDR2 LQKENI. J gave up 4 bases and V 5 bases, and 4 bases lay outside the gene matches.